This T cell receptor beta chain was sequenced in a study of cytomegalovirus exposure and HLA in healthy donors. Study-wide results and limits: In a later analysis, several top co-occurrence clusters appeared linked to parvovirus B19, influenza, CMV and Epstein-Barr virus. Presence/absence analyses treated sequencing depth as roughly uniform across donors. According to an earlier analysis, most TCR beta V segments yielded productive rearrangements about 90% or about 30% of the time.

About this clone: What it binds is not known.

Vbeta (60) and Jbeta (13) primers were used in the PCR. TCRdb keeps only in-frame clones here, not all; method: immunoSEQ multiplex PCR. This table lists 50,000 or so clones. Sequenced input: PBMCs. The sequence came from a woman in her forties in good health and CMV-seronegative.

In DNA form, the CDR3 reads TGTGCCACCCGGCGGCAGGGGGATTTCATCGGGGAGCTGTTTTTT. This translates into CATRRQGDFIGELFF. The rearrangement links TRBV19 to TRBJ2-2, with 7 bases lining up with TRBD1. The CDR3 is 15 amino acids. Trimming removed 10 bases from V and 7 bases from J; junction bases left unmatched: 15. Germline V gene sequence: CDR1 LNHDA, CDR2 SQIVND (reference sequence).